The 21 T cell receptor beta chains presented below share a single source sample, sequenced in a study of blood T cell repertoires in COVID-19. Data came from immunoSEQ multiplex PCR; TCRdb stores just in-frame clones and leaves some out. The table shows 110,000 or so clones, with 85% to 90% occurring only once. Material: peripheral blood. The receptors stem from a woman aged 50 to 60 with acute or convalescent COVID-19.

A single count supports this clone. The rearrangement joins TRBV5-6 to TRBJ2-2; TRBD1 matches 11 bases. This CDR3 has 16 residues. Trimming at V came to 4 bases and at J to 2 bases, leaving 4 bases not matched to a gene. The germline V gene encodes CDR1 SGHDT and CDR2 YYEEEE. The CDR3 protein is CASSPDRGLNTGELFF. For the CDR3, the DNA is TGTGCCAGCAGCCCGGACAGGGGGCTAAACACCGGGGAGCTGTTTTTT.

The rearrangement joins TRBV25-1 to TRBJ1-6; D is unclear. V was trimmed by 0 bases and J by 7 bases, leaving 10 bases between them. Germline V gene data show CDR1 as MGHDK and CDR2 as SYGVNS. CDR3 length equals 15 residues. The CDR3 sequence: CASSEYAGGNSPLHF. DNA for the CDR3: TGTGCCAGCAGTGAATATGCAGGAGGCAATTCACCCCTCCACTTT.

CDR3 in amino acids: CASSLFGTGSTDTQYF. CDR3 in DNA: TGTGCCAGCAGCTTGTTCGGGACAGGGAGCACAGATACGCAGTATTTT. This chain uses TRBV13 with TRBJ2-3; 9 nucleotides match TRBD1. Germline CDR1 is PRHDT and CDR2 is FYEKMQ (reference sequence). This CDR3 contains 16 residues. With V trimmed by 3 bases and J by 0 bases, 4 bases remained unmatched.

The chain employs TRBV20-1 and TRBJ1-1; D unresolved. Looked up from germline, CDR1 is DFQATT and CDR2 is SNEGSKA (reference sequence). The length of the CDR3 is 12 residues. V was clipped by 3 bases and J by 1 base, with 6 bases between them. The CDR3 DNA is TGCAGTGCTAGTTTTCAGAACACTGAAGCTTTCTTT. Its protein is CSASFQNTEAFF.

The chain recombines TRBV5-8 with TRBJ1-6; 8 bases match TRBD1. CDR1 SGHTS and CDR2 YDEGEE come from the germline V gene. The trim removed 4 bases at V and 4 bases at J, leaving 7 bases unmatched. The CDR3 sequence is 16 residues long. The CDR3 bases are TGTGCCAGCAGCCTCAAAGGACAGGGTTATAATTCACCCCTCCACTTT. It encodes CASSLKGQGYNSPLHF.

The chain couples TRBV30 to TRBJ2-7; D is possibly TRBD2 (5 bases). The CDR3 consists of 13 residues. Germline CDR1 reads GTSNPN; CDR2 reads SVGIG (reference sequence). Trimming removed 3 bases at V and 2 bases at J, with 11 bases between. CDR3 protein: CAWSSGSTYEQYF. The CDR3 nucleotides read TGTGCCTGGAGCAGTGGGAGTACCTACGAGCAGTACTTC. Supplemented by reference TRBV30 and TRBJ2-7, the full variable domain reads SQTIHQWPATLVQPVGSPLSLECTVEGTSNPNLYWYRQAAGRGLQLLFYSVGIGQISSEVPQNLSASRPQDRQFILSSKKLLLSDSGFYLCAWSSGSTYEQYFGPGTRLTVT.

The chain couples TRBV6-2 or TRBV6-3 to TRBJ2-5; D possibly corresponds to TRBD2 (5 bases). Looked up from germline, CDR1 is MNHEY and CDR2 is SVGEGT. V was shortened by 5 bases and J by 2 bases, with 12 bases between the two germline ends. The CDR3 has 14 amino acids. The CDR3 nucleotides are TGTGCCAGCAGTCCGCCTAGCAGTCAAGAGACCCAGTACTTC. Translation: CASSPPSSQETQYF.

This sequence joins TRBV7-3 and TRBJ2-5, with 8 positions matching TRBD2. From germline, CDR1 is SGHTA and CDR2 FQGTGA. V shed 3 bases and J 5 bases; nucleotides not matched to a gene: 8. The CDR3 spans 15 residues. In DNA, the CDR3 is TGTGCCAGCAGCTTGAGCGGGAGTGCTTGGGAGACCCAGTACTTC. The encoded protein is CASSLSGSAWETQYF.

This chain links TRBV11-2 with TRBJ1-6; D remains unclear. CDR3 length equals 14 residues. The V gene lost 5 bases and the J gene lost 12 bases, with 17 bases spanning the gap. Germline V gives CDR1 SGHAT, CDR2 FQNNGV. The CDR3 protein is CASSTEAGPEPLHF. The DNA for the CDR3 is TGTGCCAGCAGCACGGAGGCCGGGCCAGAACCCCTCCACTTT. Complete variable domain (other parts from reference TRBV11-2 and TRBJ1-6): EAGVAQSPRYKIIEKRQSVAFWCNPISGHATLYWYQQILGQGPKLLIQFQNNGVVDDSQLPKDRFSAERLKGVDSTLKIQPAKLEDSAVYLCASSTEAGPEPLHFGNGTRLTVT.

DNA for the CDR3: TGCGCCAGCAGTTCGCCCGATCGGGGTGGCTACACCTTC. Encoded protein: CASSSPDRGGYTF. The chain couples TRBV5-1 to TRBJ1-2; no firm D call. Deletions cut 5 bases from V and 7 bases from J, with 15 bases between. The CDR3 extends over 13 amino acids. Germline values: CDR1 SGHRS, CDR2 YFSETQ.

The V gene is TRBV19, the J gene TRBJ1-5, with TRBD1 matching 10 bases. Trimming took 3 bases from V and 0 from J; bases not matched to a gene: 8. Germline CDR1 is LNHDA and CDR2 is SQIVND (reference sequence). The CDR3 extends over 18 amino acids. In DNA, the CDR3 is TGTGCCAGTAGTATGCGCCGACAGGGGGCGGTTAGCAATCAGCCCCAGCATTTT. Translating it yields CASSMRRQGAVSNQPQHF.

The J gene is TRBJ1-2, the V gene TRBV7-8; D is possibly TRBD1 (6 bases). V lost 3 bases to trimming and J lost 4 bases, with 21 bases between them. CDR3 length: 17 residues. CDR1 is SGHVS and CDR2 is FQNEAQ in the germline V gene. In nucleotides, the CDR3 is TGTGCCAGCAGCTTCCTAGACAGCTCGGGGGGGGCCTATGGCTACACCTTC. Amino acids: CASSFLDSSGGAYGYTF.

The chain couples TRBV10-2 to TRBJ1-1, with unresolved D. Looked up from germline, CDR1 is WSHSY and CDR2 is SAAADI. With 4 bases removed from V and 4 bases from J, the gap between germline ends came to 4 bases. The CDR3 has 11 residues. CDR3 DNA sequence: TGCGCCAGCAGTGCGGGCACTGAAGCTTTCTTT. The encoded protein is CASSAGTEAFF.

This chain links TRBV11-2 with TRBJ1-2, with D maybe TRBD1 (5 bases). This CDR3 has 11 residues. The germline V gene has CDR1 SGHAT and CDR2 FQNNGV. With 7 bases removed from V and 7 bases from J, the gap between germline ends came to 10 bases. CDR3 sequence reads: CASTGNRGYTF. Written as DNA, the CDR3 is TGTGCCAGCACAGGGAATCGTGGCTACACCTTC.

The rearrangement joins TRBV5-6 to TRBJ1-5; no reliable D call. The CDR3 consists of 12 residues. Trimming left V 2 bases short and J 9 bases short, with 9 bases between. Germline V gene sequence: CDR1 SGHDT, CDR2 YYEEEE. CDR3 residues: CASSFKTLPQHF. CDR3 nucleotides: TGTGCCAGCAGCTTTAAGACTCTGCCCCAGCATTTT. Complete variable domain (other parts from reference TRBV5-6 and TRBJ1-5): DAGVTQSPTHLIKTRGQQVTLRCSPKSGHDTVSWYQQALGQGPQFIFQYYEEEERQRGNFPDRFSGHQFPNYSSELNVNALLLGDSALYLCASSFKTLPQHFGDGTRLSIL.

The gene calls are TRBV1 and TRBJ2-7; the table names TRBD2, a call not compared with the DNA. TRBV1 is described as a pseudogene. The CDR3 totals 18 residues. The CDR3 is CTSSQDLGTSGSLYEQYF. The CDR3 DNA reads as TGCACCAGCAGCCAAGATCTTGGGACTAGCGGGAGCCTCTACGAGCAGTACTTC.

The chain carries TRBV7-9 and TRBJ2-5; 12 bases agree with TRBD1. Trimming took 5 bases from V and 5 from J; bases not matched to a gene: 9. The CDR3 totals 16 residues. Per the germline V gene, CDR1 is SEHNR and CDR2 is FQNEAQ (reference sequence). CDR3: CASSHTGTGGRETQYF. The DNA of the CDR3 is TGTGCCAGCAGCCATACCGGGACAGGGGGCCGCGAGACCCAGTACTTC. Using reference TRBV7-9 and TRBJ2-5 for the parts outside the CDR3, the full variable domain is DTGVSQNPRHKITKRGQNVTFRCDPISEHNRLYWYRQTLGQGPEFLTYFQNEAQLEKSRLLSDRFSAERPKGSFSTLEIQRTEQGDSAMYLCASSHTGTGGRETQYFGPGTRLLVL.

The chain combines TRBV6-5 with TRBJ2-3, with D possibly being TRBD2 (6 bases). The CDR3 extends over 13 amino acids. CDR1 MNHEY and CDR2 SVGAGI come from the germline V gene. Trimming removed 6 bases from V and 0 bases from J, with 7 bases in between. The CDR3 nucleotides read TGTGCCAGCAGGGGACTCAGCACAGATACGCAGTATTTT. It is translated as CASRGLSTDTQYF.

This chain connects TRBV21-1 to TRBJ1-2. TRBV21-1 is tagged as a pseudogene. The CDR3 is made up of 20 amino acids. The CDR3 region is CASSKSIDGYLPLLGYGYTF. In DNA form, the CDR3 reads TGTGCCAGCAGCAAATCCATTGACGGGTATTTGCCTCTCTTGGGCTATGGCTACACCTTC.

This clone was observed a single time. The rearrangement links TRBV19 to TRBJ1-1; 8 positions match TRBD1. Germline loops: CDR1 LNHDA, CDR2 SQIVND (reference sequence). The CDR3 length is 14 residues. V dropped 5 bases and J dropped 3; count of bases not matched to a gene: 5. The DNA for the CDR3 is TGTGCCAGTAGTTCCGGACAGGGAGACACTGAAGCTTTCTTT. This sequence encodes CASSSGQGDTEAFF.

The rearrangement links TRBV30 to TRBJ2-7; 12 bases map to TRBD2. Germline V lookup: CDR1 GTSNPN, CDR2 SVGIG (reference sequence). The CDR3 extends over 15 amino acids. After removal of 3 bases from V and 2 bases from J, the junction contained 5 bases not matched to a gene. The CDR3: CAWRLAGGPAYEQYF. The CDR3 DNA follows: TGTGCCTGGAGGCTAGCGGGAGGGCCGGCCTACGAGCAGTACTTC.